This is a list of T cell receptor beta chains from one sample in a study of cytomegalovirus exposure and HLA in healthy donors. Assay used: immunoSEQ multiplex PCR; TCRdb lists only in-frame clones, some missing. This table has 95,000 to 110,000 clones, approximately 76% appearing once. The source material was PBMCs. These receptors originate from a man in his late teens or twenties in good health and CMV-seronegative. Both conserved end residues are part of each CDR3. D genes are given only for firm matches. Some rows mark clone size as missing; the rest say once, few, many or name a class of expanded clone.

D	V	size	J	CDR3	DNA
TRBD2	TRBV5-4	.	TRBJ2-3	CASRVSGATDTQYF	TGTGCCAGCAGAGTTAGCGGGGCCACAGATACGCAGTATTTT
TRBD1	TRBV2	.	TRBJ1-2	CASSDRGRGRGYTF	TGTGCCAGCAGTGATAGGGGGCGGGGCCGTGGCTACACCTTC
.	TRBV25-1	.	TRBJ2-7	CASKGHHYEQYF	TGTGCCAGCAAAGGACACCACTACGAGCAGTACTTC
.	TRBV7-8	.	TRBJ1-1	CASTTVGGLGTEAFF	TGTGCCAGCACCACCGTGGGGGGGCTCGGCACTGAAGCTTTCTTT
.	TRBV6-1	once	TRBJ1-4	CASSESTGSNEKLFF	TGTGCCAGCAGTGAATCGACAGGTTCCAATGAAAAACTGTTTTTT
.	TRBV5-4	.	TRBJ1-2	CASSFKRANYGYTF	TGTGCCAGCAGCTTTAAGAGGGCTAACTATGGCTACACCTTC
.	TRBV6-1	.	TRBJ2-3	CASSETYTDTQYF	TGTGCCAGCAGTGAAACCTACACAGATACGCAGTATTTT
TRBD2	TRBV7-8	.	TRBJ2-5	CASSSKGLAGGETQYF	TGTGCCAGCAGCTCTAAGGGGTTAGCGGGGGGGGAGACCCAGTACTTC
TRBD1	TRBV18	.	TRBJ2-1	CASSPGQGLGEQFF	TGTGCCAGCTCACCGGGACAGGGGTTGGGTGAGCAGTTCTTC
.	TRBV19	.	TRBJ2-1	CASSIPQGRNEQFF	TGTGCCAGTAGTATCCCCCAGGGCCGGAATGAGCAGTTCTTC
.	TRBV7-8	.	TRBJ2-3	CASSLGESLTDTQYF	TGTGCCAGCAGCTTAGGGGAGAGTTTGACAGATACGCAGTATTTT
.	TRBV7-9	.	TRBJ1-1	CASGRGMNTEAFF	TGTGCCAGCGGGAGGGGCATGAACACTGAAGCTTTCTTT
TRBD1	TRBV27	.	TRBJ2-5	CASSSKRAGQGEEETQYF	TGTGCCAGCAGTTCCAAACGGGCGGGACAGGGCGAGGAAGAGACCCAGTACTTC
TRBD1	TRBV15	.	TRBJ1-4	CATSREGQGREKLFF	TGTGCCACCAGCAGAGAGGGACAGGGCCGGGAAAAACTGTTTTTT
.	TRBV2	.	TRBJ2-3	CASMRQANTDTQYF	TGTGCCAGCATGAGACAGGCGAACACAGATACGCAGTATTTT